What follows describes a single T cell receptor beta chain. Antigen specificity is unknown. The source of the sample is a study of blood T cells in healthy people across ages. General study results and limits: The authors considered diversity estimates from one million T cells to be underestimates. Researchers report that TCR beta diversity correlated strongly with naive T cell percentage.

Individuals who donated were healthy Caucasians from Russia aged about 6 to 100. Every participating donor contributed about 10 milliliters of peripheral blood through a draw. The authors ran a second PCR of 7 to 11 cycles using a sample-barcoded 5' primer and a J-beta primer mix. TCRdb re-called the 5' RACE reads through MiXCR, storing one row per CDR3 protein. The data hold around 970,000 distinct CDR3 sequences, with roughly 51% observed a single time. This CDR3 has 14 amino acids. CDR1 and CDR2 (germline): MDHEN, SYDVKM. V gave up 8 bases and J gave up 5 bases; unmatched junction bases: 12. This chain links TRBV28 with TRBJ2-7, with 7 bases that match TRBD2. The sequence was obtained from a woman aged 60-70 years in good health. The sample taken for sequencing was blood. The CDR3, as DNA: TGTGCCAGCTTCCCTGGCGGGAGTAAAAACGAGCAGTACTTC. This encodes CASFPGGSKNEQYF.